The 3 T cell receptor beta chains reported below all come from one sample, sequenced in a study of blood T cell repertoires in COVID-19. The protocol was immunoSEQ multiplex PCR, while the TCRdb copy is restricted to in-frame clones and leaves out a portion. Of around 140,000 clones in the sample, about nine tenths were seen once. Material: peripheral blood. These receptor sequences come from a man over 45 who had recovered from COVID-19.

This chain links TRBV21-1 with TRBJ1-2; the table names TRBD1, a call not compared with the DNA. TRBV21-1 constitutes a pseudogene. This CDR3 region has 17 residues. The CDR3: CASSKARSGQGIPGYTF. In DNA, the CDR3 is TGTGCCAGCAGCAAAGCGCGTTCAGGACAGGGGATTCCTGGCTACACCTTC.

The V gene is TRBV29-1, the J gene TRBJ1-1; possible D gene TRBD1, 6 bases. This CDR3 comprises 13 residues. Deletions cut 6 bases from V and 3 bases from J, with 14 bases between. The germline V gene encodes CDR1 SQVTM and CDR2 ANQGSEA. CDR3 bases: TGCAGCGTCCAGACAGGTCGGCACACTGAAGCTTTCTTT. This sequence encodes CSVQTGRHTEAFF.

The J gene is TRBJ2-1, the V gene TRBV4-2; D is unresolved. Germline lookup yields CDR1 LGHNA and CDR2 YNFKEQ. Trimming stripped 1 base from V and 6 bases from J, with 7 bases between. This CDR3 comprises 13 residues. The CDR3 region has the DNA TGTGCCAGCAGCCAAGTAGCCCCCAATGAGCAGTTCTTC. The encoded protein is CASSQVAPNEQFF.